This note documents a single T cell receptor (beta chain) sequence. A junction boundary mismatches the germline segment, possibly from a read error. Original methodology: Estimated nucleated cell counts came from reference gene primer amplification. Assay used: immunoSEQ multiplex PCR; TCRdb lists only in-frame clones, some missing. V and J calls plus clone size are reproduced from that table; the DNA served to infer D and trimming. This sample yields approximately 160,000 clones, of which more than 70% are seen a single time; 12% to 15% belongs to the top ten. This sample is drawn from a study of blood T cell repertoires in COVID-19. Turning to the study itself: From the United States, Italy and Spain came samples of acute and convalescent COVID-19. PBMCs, B-cell-depleted T cells, or T cells provided the cDNA or gDNA that made up the material.

From germline, CDR1 is LNHDA and CDR2 SQIVND (reference sequence). This CDR3 has 11 residues. This receptor was obtained from a man between 18 and 35 years old with active or convalescent COVID-19. V usage is TRBV19 and J usage is TRBJ1-5, with a tentative D call TRBD1 (6 bases). Material for sequencing was peripheral blood. In DNA form, the CDR3 reads TGTGCCAGTAGTACTGGACAGCTCCAGCATTTT. Translation: CASSTGQLQHF.